This TCR beta chain was recorded in a study of blood T cell repertoires in COVID-19. Overall study context: The origin of the acute and convalescent COVID-19 samples was the United States, Italy and Spain. In each case, the material was cDNA or gDNA derived from T cells, B-cell-depleted T cells, or PBMCs.

Participants' own reports of clinical history determined their cohort assignment. As handled by the study authors: The authors estimated nucleated cell counts from reference gene primer amplification. Here immunoSEQ multiplex PCR was the method, and the copy in TCRdb shows in-frame clones only, minus some. The V and J calls and the clone size are those of that table, but D and trimming were determined from the DNA. The sample has 200,000 to 300,000 clones, about 87% seen once; the top ten hold over 3%. The V gene's germline CDR1 is GTSNPN and CDR2 SVGIG (reference sequence). V lost 1 base and J 0 bases, leaving 10 bases between the germline ends. The CDR3 totals 16 residues.

The chain joins TRBV30 to TRBJ2-6, with D possibly being TRBD2 (6 bases). This TCR derives from a woman aged 40-49 years who had been exposed to COVID-19. Sequenced: PBMCs or T cells enriched from blood (not recorded which). The CDR3 loop is CAWSGGLSSGANVLTF. As DNA, the CDR3 is TGTGCCTGGAGTGGGGGACTCAGCTCTGGGGCCAACGTCCTGACTTTC.